This T cell receptor beta chain was recorded in a study of blood T cell repertoires in COVID-19. Study as a whole: There were acute and convalescent COVID-19 samples, and they came from the United States, Italy and Spain. From T cells, B-cell-depleted T cells, or PBMCs came the material, which was cDNA or gDNA.

In the original workflow: Using reference gene primer amplification, nucleated cell counts were estimated. The table came from immunoSEQ multiplex PCR; TCRdb's copy has only in-frame clones and leaves some out. V and J calls and clone size are given by that table; D and trimming were obtained from the DNA. The sample includes hundreds of thousands of clones, around 90% of them seen just once. This CDR3 comprises 14 residues. CDR1 and CDR2 from the germline V gene are SGHTA and FQGTGA. With 4 bases clipped from V and 4 bases from J, the junction kept 5 bases outside the gene matches. The chain links TRBV7-3 to TRBJ2-7, with TRBD2 matching over 9 bases. Sequenced material: peripheral blood. The TCR originated in a human donor in a cohort sampled during active COVID-19. The CDR3 here is CASSSGLALYEQYF. The CDR3 nucleotides read TGTGCCAGCAGCTCAGGACTAGCGCTATACGAGCAGTACTTC.